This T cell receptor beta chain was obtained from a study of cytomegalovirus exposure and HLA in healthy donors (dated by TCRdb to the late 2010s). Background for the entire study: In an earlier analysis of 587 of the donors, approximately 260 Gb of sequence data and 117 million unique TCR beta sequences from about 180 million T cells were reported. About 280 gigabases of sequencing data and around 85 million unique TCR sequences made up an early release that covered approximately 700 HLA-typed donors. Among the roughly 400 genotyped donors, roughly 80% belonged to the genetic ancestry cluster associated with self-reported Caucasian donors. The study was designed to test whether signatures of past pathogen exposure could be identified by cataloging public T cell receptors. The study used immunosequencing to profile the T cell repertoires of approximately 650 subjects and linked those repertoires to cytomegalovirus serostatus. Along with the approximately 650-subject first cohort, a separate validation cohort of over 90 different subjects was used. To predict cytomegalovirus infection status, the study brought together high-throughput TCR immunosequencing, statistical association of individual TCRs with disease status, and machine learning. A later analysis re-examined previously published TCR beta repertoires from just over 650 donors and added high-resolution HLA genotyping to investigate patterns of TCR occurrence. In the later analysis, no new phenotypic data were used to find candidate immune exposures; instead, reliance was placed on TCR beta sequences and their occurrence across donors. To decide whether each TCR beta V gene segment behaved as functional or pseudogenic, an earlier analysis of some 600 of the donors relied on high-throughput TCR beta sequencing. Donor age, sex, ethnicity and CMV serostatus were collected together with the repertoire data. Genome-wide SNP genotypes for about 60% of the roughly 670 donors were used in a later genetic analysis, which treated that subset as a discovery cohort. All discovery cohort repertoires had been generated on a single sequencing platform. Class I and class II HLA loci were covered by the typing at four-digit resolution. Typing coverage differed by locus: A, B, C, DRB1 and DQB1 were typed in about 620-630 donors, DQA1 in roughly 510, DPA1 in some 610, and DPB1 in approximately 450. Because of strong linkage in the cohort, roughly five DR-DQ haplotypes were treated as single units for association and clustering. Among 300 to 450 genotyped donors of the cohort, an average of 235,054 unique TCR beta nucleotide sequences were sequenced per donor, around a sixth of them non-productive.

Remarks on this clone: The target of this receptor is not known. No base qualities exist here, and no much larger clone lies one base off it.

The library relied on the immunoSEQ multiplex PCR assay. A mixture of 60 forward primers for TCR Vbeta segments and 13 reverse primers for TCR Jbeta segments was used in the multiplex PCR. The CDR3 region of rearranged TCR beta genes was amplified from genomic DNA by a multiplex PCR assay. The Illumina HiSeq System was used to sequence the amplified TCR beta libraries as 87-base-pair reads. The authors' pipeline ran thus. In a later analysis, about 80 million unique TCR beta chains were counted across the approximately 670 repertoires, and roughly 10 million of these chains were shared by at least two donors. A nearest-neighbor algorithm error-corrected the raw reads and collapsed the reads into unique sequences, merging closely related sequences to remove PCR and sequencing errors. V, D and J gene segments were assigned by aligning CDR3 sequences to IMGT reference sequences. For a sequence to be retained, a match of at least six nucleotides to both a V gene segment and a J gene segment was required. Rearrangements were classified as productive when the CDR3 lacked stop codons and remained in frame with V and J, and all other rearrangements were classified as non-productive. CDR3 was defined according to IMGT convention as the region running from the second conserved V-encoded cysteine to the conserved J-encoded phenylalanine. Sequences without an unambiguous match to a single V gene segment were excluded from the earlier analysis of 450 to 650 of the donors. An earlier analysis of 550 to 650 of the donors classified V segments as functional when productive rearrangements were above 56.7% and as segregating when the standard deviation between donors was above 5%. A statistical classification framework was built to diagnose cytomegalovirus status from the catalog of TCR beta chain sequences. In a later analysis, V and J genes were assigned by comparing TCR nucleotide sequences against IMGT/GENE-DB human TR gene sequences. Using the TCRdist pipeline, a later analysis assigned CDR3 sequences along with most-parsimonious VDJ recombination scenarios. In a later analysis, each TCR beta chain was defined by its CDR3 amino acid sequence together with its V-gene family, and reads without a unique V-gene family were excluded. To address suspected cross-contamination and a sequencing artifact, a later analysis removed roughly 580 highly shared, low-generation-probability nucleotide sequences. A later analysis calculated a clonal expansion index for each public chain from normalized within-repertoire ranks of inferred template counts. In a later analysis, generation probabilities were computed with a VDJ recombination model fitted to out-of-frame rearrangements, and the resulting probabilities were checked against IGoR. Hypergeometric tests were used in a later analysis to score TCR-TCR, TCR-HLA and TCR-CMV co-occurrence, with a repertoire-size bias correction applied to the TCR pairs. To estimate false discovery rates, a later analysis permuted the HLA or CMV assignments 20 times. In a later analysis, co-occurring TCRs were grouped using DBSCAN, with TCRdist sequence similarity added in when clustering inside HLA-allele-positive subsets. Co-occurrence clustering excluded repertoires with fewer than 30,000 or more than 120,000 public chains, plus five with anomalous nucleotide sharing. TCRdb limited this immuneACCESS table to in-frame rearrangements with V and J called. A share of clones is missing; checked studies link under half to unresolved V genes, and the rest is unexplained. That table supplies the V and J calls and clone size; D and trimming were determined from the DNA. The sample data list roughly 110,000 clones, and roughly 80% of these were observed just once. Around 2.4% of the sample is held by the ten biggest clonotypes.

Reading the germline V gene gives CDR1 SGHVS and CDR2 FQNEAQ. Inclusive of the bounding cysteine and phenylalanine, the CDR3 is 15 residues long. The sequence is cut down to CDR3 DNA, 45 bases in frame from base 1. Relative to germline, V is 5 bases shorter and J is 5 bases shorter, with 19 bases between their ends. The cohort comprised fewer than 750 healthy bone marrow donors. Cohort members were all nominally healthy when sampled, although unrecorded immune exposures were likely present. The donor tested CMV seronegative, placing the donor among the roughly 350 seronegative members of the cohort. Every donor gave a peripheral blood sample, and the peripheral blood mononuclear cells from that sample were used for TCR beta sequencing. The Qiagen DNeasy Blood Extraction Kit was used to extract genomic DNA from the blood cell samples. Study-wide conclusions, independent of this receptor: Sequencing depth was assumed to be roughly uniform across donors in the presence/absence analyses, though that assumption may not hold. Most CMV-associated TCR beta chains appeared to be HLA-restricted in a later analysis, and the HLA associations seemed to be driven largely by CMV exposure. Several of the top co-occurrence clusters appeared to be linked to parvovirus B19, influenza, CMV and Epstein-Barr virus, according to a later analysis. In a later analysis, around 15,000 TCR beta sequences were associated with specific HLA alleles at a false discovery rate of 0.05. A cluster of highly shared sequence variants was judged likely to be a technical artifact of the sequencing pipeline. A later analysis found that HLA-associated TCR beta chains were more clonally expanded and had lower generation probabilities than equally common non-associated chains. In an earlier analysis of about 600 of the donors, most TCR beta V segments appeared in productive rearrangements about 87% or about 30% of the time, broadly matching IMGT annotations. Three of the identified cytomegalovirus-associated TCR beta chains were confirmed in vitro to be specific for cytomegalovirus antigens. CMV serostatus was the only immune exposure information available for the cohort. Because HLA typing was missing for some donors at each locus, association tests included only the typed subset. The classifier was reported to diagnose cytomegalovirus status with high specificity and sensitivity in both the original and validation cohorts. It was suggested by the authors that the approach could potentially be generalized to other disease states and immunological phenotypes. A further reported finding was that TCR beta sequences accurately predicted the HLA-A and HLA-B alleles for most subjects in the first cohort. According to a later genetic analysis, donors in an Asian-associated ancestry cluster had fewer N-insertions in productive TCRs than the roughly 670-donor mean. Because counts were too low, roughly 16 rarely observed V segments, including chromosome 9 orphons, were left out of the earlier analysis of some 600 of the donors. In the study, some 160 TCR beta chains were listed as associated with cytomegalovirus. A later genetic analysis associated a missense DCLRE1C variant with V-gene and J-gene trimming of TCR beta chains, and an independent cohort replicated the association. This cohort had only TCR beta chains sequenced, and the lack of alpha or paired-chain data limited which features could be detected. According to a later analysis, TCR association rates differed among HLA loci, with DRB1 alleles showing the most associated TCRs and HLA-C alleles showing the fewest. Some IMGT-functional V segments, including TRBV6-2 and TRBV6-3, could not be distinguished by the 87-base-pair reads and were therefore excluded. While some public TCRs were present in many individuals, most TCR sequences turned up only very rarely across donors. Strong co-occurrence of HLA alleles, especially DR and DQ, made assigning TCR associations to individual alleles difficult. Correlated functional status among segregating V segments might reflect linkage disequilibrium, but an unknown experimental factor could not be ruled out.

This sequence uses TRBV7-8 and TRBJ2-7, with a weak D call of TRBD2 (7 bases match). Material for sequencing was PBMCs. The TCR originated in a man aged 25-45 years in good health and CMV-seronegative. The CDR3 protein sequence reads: CASSLHGGGYNEQYF. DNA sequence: TGTGCCAGCAGCCTCCATGGGGGGGGCTACAACGAGCAGTACTTC.